This T cell receptor (beta chain) is from a study of blood T cells in healthy people across ages (dated by TCRdb to about 2015). Describing the broader study: In model experiments, roughly one uniquely barcoded TCR beta cDNA molecule per two T cells was captured by template switching. Age-related changes in TCR beta repertoire diversity were measured in the study by deep sequencing normalized with unique cDNA molecular identifiers. Donors of different ages were randomly distributed across sequencing lanes to avoid experimental bias. Using the same blood draw, the study looked at two additional independent replicas of 1 million unique cDNA reads for two donors, one aged 18 to 30 and the other aged 80 or older. The donors were split into four age groups: young (average about 16 years), middle-aged (roughly 39), aged (around 67) and long-lived (approximately 89).

Points the paper makes about the study in general: The percentage of naive T cells measured by flow cytometry correlated strongly with observed TCR beta diversity. Bulk unsorted PBMC profiling prevented conclusive comparison of naive and antigen-experienced compartments. Observed TCR beta diversity per million T cells fell roughly linearly with age, and a significant reduction was already apparent by age around 39. Compared with the aged group, the long-lived group had more naive CD4+ T cells, fewer expanded clones and increased TCR diversity, suggesting age selection. Estimates of total diversity from one million sequenced T cells were regarded as lower bounds and underestimates. Because the CMV infection status of the donors was unknown, age-related changes in expanded clonotypes may potentially have been confounded.

V loses 5 bases, J loses 5 bases, and the germline ends lie 17 bases apart. From the cysteine through the phenylalanine, the CDR3 covers 15 amino acids. The retained sequence is limited to the CDR3, 45 bases, with the frame set at the first base. Via the germline V gene (reference sequence), CDR1 is MNHEY and CDR2 SMNVEV. Turning to this clonotype: Which antigen it targets is not known. No much larger clonotype is one base removed from it; base qualities were not supplied.

Receptor amplification or capture employed 5' RACE. The sample was run on an Illumina HiSeq 2500. A second roughly 6 to 11 cycle PCR used a sample-barcoded 5' primer and a J-beta primer mix. A template-switch 5' adaptor carrying 12 random nucleotides introduced a unique molecular identifier onto each TCR beta cDNA molecule. At least 3 million CDR3-containing paired-end reads were obtained from each sample. All of the RNA was converted into first-strand cDNA using the Mint cDNA synthesis kit, with a TRBC-specific oligonucleotide serving as the primer. Following uracil-DNA glycosylase treatment, a first 18-cycle PCR with universal primers M1SS and BC2_uni_R was performed on all cDNA. In the authors' own workflow: Normalization of each sample was performed by random selection of 1 million high-quality reads, each carrying a distinct molecular identifier. Instead of being binned into consensus sequences, reads that shared molecular identifiers were thrown out. MiTCR, set to a Q25 quality threshold and the strictest error-elimination algorithm, was used for CDR3 identification, clonotype clustering and error correction. A nonparametric unseen species model using Euler transformation provided a lower-bound estimate of total TCR beta diversity. The public reads were run again by TCRdb, first through fastp at Q25 and then through MiXCR, and only productive beta chains were kept. Records with the same CDR3 protein are collapsed into one entry carrying the most frequent genes and DNA. TCRdb's processing, not the authors', yielded these V and J calls. This sample has some 900,000 distinct CDR3 sequences in its table, and around 48% of those were observed once. The ten largest clones add up to over 10% of the sample.

The roughly 42 donors, aged about 6 to 95 years, were systemically healthy Caucasian individuals from Russia. Each donor gave ten milliliters of peripheral blood, collected into EDTA-treated Vacutainer tubes. Ficoll-Paque density-gradient centrifugation was used to isolate PBMCs, with at least 6.5 million per sample. Total RNA was extracted from PBMCs with Trizol reagent, with at least 6 micrograms obtained per sample. Naive CD45RAhigh/CD27high T cell percentages were measured by flow cytometry on a PBMC aliquot from every donor. The sequence was collected from a man aged 25 to 45 in good health. This sequence uses TRBV27 and TRBJ2-3; confidence is insufficient to name the D gene. Source material: blood. DNA sequence: TGTGCCAGCAGTCGAACCCAAGGGTTTGGAGATACGCAGTATTTT. Translated, this is CASSRTQGFGDTQYF.